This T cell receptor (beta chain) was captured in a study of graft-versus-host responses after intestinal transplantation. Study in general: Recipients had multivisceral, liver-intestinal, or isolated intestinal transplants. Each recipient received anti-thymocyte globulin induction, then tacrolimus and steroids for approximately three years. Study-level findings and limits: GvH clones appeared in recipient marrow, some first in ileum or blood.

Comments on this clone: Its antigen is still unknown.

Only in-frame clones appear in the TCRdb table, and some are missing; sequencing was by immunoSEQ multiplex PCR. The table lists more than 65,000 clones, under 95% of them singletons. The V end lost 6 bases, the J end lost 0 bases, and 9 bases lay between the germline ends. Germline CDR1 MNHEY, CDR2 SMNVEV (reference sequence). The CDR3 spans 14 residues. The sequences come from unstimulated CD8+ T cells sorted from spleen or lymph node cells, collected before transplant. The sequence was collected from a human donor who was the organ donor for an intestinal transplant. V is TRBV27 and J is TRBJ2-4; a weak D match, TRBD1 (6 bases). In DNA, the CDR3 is TGTGCCAGCAGACCAGGGGTAGCCAAAAACATTCAGTACTTC. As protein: CASRPGVAKNIQYF.